This T cell receptor beta chain originates from a study of shared clonotypes between healthy human individuals. Some clones are missing from TCRdb's copy, which holds only in-frame ones; the method was immunoSEQ multiplex PCR. The sample comprises approximately 530,000 clones, approximately 95% of which are singletons, and approximately 0.06% rests with the top ten. The V and J ends lost 2 bases and 5 bases respectively, with 6 bases between them. Germline CDR1 reads SQVTM; CDR2 reads ANQGSEA. The CDR3 is 11 residues long. V usage is TRBV29-1 and J usage is TRBJ1-2, with D unclear. The sequence was collected from a woman in her 30s in good health. Sequencing was performed on naive CD4+ T cells sorted from blood. Subset of the sample: CD45RA+ positively selected. CDR3 residues: CSVEQTYGYTF. The CDR3 coding sequence is TGCAGCGTTGAACAGACTTATGGCTACACCTTC.